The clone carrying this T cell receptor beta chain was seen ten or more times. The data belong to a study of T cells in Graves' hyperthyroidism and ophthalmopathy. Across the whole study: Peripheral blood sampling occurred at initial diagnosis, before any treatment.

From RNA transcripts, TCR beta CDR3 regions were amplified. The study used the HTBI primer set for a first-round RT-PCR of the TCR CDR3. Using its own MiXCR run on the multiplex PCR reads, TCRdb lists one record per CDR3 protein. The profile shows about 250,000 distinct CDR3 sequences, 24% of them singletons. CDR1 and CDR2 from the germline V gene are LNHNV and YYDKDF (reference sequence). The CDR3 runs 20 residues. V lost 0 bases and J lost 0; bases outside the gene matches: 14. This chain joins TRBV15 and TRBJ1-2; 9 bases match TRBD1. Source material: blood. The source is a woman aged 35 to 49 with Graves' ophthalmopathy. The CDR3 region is CATSRDVMWGQGATNYGYTF. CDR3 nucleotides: TGTGCCACCAGCAGAGATGTAATGTGGGGACAGGGAGCAACTAACTATGGCTACACCTTC.